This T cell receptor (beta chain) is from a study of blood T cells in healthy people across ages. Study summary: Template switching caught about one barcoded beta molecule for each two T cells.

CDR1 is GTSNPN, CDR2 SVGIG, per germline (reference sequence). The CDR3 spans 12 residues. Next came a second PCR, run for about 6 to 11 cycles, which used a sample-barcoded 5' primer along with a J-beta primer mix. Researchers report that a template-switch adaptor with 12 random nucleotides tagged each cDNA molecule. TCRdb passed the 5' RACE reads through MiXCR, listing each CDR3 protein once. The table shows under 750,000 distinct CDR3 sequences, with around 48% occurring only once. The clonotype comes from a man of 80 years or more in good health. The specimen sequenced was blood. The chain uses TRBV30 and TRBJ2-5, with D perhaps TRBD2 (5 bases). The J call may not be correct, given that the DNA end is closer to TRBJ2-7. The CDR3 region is CAWSVLGDEQYF. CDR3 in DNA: TGTGCCTGGAGTGTACTAGGAGACGAGCAGTACTTC.